This passage covers 4 T cell receptor beta chains from one sample sequenced in a study of T-cell reconstitution after alpha-beta-depleted transplantation in children. During its preparation, the TCRbeta library received unique molecular identifiers. In TCRdb, the PCR reads were re-called with MiXCR into one record per CDR3 protein. The sample holds roughly 490,000 distinct CDR3 sequences, more than 9.5% seen once. The material was PBMCs, mostly from graft donor cells, obtained 180 days after TCRalphabeta/CD19-depleted stem cell transplant. These receptors were obtained from a female patient younger than 10 who had a stem cell transplant for aplastic anemia, so the T cells may come from the graft donor.

This clonotype was counted ten times or more. V usage is TRBV7-2 and J usage is TRBJ2-3; D possibly corresponds to TRBD1 (6 bases). There are 13 residues in the CDR3. The ends were cut back, 9 bases at V and 6 bases at J, with 16 bases in the middle. The germline V gene encodes CDR1 SGHTA and CDR2 FQGNSA. This chain's CDR3 is CASTTGTADTQYF. CDR3 sequence (DNA): TGTGCCAGTACGACAGGTACCGCTGATACGCAGTATTTT.

This clonotype came up many times. V usage is TRBV7-2 and J usage is TRBJ1-1; no definite D call. The CDR3 is 13 residues long. The germline V and J ends were trimmed by 1 base and 7 bases, with 10 bases remaining between them. Germline CDR1 is SGHTA and CDR2 is FQGNSA. CDR3 sequence reads: CASSLGQPNEAFF. CDR3 bases: TGTGCCAGCAGCTTAGGACAACCTAATGAAGCTTTCTTT.

The CDR3 spells CASSLWKGLETQYF. CDR3 bases: TGTGCCAGCAGCTTATGGAAGGGGCTAGAGACCCAGTACTTC. This chain joins TRBV7-2 and TRBJ2-5, with a tentative D call TRBD1 (5 bases). The V and J ends lost 2 bases and 4 bases respectively, with 11 bases between them. Germline V gene sequence: CDR1 SGHTA, CDR2 FQGNSA. There are 14 residues in the CDR3.

Regarding this clonotype: Sequence at one end of the junction differs from germline and may be a read error. The chain is built from TRBV20-1 and TRBJ2-1; 11 bases map to TRBD2. Germline V gene data show CDR1 as DFQATT and CDR2 as SNEGSKA (reference sequence). The CDR3 is made up of 18 amino acids. CDR3 bases: TGCTGTGCTAGAGATGATCTAGGGTTTAGCGGGAGGGGGAGTGAGCAGTTCTTC. Its translation is CCARDDLGFSGRGSEQFF.